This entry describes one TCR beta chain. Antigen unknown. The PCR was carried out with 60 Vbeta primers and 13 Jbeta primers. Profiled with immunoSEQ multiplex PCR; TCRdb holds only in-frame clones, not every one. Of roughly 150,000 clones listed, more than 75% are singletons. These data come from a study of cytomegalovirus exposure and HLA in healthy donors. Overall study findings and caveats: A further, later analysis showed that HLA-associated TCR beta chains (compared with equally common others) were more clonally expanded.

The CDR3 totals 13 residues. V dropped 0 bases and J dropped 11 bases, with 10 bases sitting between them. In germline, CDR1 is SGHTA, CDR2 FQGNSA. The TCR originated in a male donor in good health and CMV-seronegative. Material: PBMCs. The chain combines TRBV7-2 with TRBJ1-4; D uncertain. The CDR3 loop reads CASSLATSDKLFF. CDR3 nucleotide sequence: TGTGCCAGCAGCTTAGCAACGAGTGATAAACTGTTTTTT.